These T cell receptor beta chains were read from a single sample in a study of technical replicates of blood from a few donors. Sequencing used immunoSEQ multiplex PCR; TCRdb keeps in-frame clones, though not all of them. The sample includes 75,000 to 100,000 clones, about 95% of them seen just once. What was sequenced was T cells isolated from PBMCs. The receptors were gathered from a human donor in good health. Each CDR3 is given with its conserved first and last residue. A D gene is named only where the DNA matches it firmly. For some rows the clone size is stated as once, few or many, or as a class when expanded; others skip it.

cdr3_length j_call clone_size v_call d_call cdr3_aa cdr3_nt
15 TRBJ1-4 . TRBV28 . CASSPPGATNEKLFF TGTGCCAGCAGTCCACCAGGGGCAACTAATGAAAAACTGTTTTTT
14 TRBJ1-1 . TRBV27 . CASSGTGGHTEAFF TGTGCCAGCAGTGGAACCGGGGGACACACTGAAGCTTTCTTT
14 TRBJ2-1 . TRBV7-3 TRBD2 CASSLVGRDNEQFF TGTGCCAGCAGCTTAGTCGGGAGGGATAATGAGCAGTTCTTC
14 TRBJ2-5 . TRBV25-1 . CASRQGGGVETQYF TGTGCCAGCAGACAAGGGGGTGGTGTAGAGACCCAGTACTTC
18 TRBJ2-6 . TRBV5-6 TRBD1 CASSSIGGQASGANVLTF TGTGCCAGCAGCTCTATTGGCGGACAGGCCTCTGGGGCCAACGTCCTGACTTTC
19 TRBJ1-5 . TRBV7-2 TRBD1 CASSPFFGTGAFSNQPQHF TGTGCCAGCAGCCCGTTCTTCGGGACAGGGGCCTTCAGCAATCAGCCCCAGCATTTT
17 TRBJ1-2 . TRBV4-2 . CASSQVASGLTYYGYTF TGTGCCAGCAGCCAAGTCGCATCAGGCCTGACGTATTATGGCTACACCTTC
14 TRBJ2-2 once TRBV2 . CASSEALTHGELFF TGTGCCAGCAGTGAAGCGCTAACCCACGGGGAGCTGTTTTTT
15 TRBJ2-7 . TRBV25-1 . CASIPSGPGAYEQYF TGTGCCAGCATACCCTCGGGACCGGGGGCCTACGAGCAGTACTTC
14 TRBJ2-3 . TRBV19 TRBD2 CASTLAGDSDTQYF TGTGCCAGTACCCTCGCGGGAGACTCAGATACGCAGTATTTT
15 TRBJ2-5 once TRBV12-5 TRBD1 CASGLGTGGYETQYF TGTGCTAGTGGTTTGGGGACAGGGGGCTATGAGACCCAGTACTTC
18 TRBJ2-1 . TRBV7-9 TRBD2 CASRTGTSGTSSYNEQFF TGTGCCAGCAGGACGGGGACTAGCGGGACCAGCTCCTACAATGAGCAGTTCTTC
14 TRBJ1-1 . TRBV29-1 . CSVGFGVTNTEAFF TGCAGCGTTGGGTTCGGAGTTACGAACACTGAAGCTTTCTTT
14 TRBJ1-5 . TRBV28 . CANTGQLSNQPQHF TGTGCCAATACCGGACAGCTTAGCAATCAGCCCCAGCATTTT
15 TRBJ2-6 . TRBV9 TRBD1 CASSETGVGANVLTF TGTGCCAGCAGCGAAACAGGGGTCGGGGCCAACGTCCTGACTTTC
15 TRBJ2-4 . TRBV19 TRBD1 CASSRGGQASNIQYF TGTGCCAGTAGTAGAGGGGGCCAGGCGTCAAACATTCAGTACTTC
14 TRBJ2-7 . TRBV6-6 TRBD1 CASLRDRGFYEQYF TGTGCCAGCCTCCGGGACAGGGGGTTTTACGAGCAGTACTTC
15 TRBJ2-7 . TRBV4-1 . CASSHIGKVPYEQYF TGCGCCAGCAGCCACATCGGGAAGGTGCCCTACGAGCAGTACTTC
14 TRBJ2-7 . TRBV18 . CASSPNQGAYEQYF TGTGCCAGCTCACCCAATCAAGGGGCTTACGAGCAGTACTTC
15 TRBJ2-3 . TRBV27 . CASSFWQGQGDTQYF TGTGCCAGCAGTTTCTGGCAGGGTCAGGGAGATACGCAGTATTTT
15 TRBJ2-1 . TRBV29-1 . CSVEDSSRPYNEQFF TGCAGCGTTGAAGACTCTAGCCGACCCTACAATGAGCAGTTCTTC
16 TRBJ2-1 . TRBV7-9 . CASSPPGLTSYNEQFF TGTGCCAGCAGCCCGCCGGGACTCACCTCATACAATGAGCAGTTCTTC
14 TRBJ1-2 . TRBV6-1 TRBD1 CASSEATGNYGYTF TGTGCCAGCAGTGAAGCGACAGGGAACTATGGCTACACCTTC
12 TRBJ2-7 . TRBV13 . CASGGGGSEQYF TGTGCCAGCGGCGGAGGGGGCTCCGAGCAGTACTTC
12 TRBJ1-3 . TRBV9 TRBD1 CASSPGQGAIYF TGTGCCAGCAGCCCCGGACAGGGCGCCATATATTTT
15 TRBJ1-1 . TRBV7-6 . CASSLGEQMNTEAFF TGTGCCAGCAGCTTAGGAGAACAGATGAACACTGAAGCTTTCTTT
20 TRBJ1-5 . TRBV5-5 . CASSLLFGQGPLVGYQPQHF TGTGCCAGCAGCTTGCTTTTCGGCCAGGGGCCGCTCGTGGGGTATCAGCCCCAGCATTTT
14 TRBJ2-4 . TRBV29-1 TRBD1 CSASKTGAKNIQYF TGCAGCGCCTCCAAGACAGGGGCCAAAAACATTCAGTACTTC
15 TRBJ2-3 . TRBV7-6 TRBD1 CASSKTGGYGDTQYF TGTGCCAGCAGCAAAACAGGGGGCTACGGAGATACGCAGTATTTT
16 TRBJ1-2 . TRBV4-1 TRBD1 CASSQELGTANYGYTF TGCGCCAGCAGCCAAGAGCTAGGGACAGCTAACTATGGCTACACCTTC
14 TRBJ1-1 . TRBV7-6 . CASSLVIGGTEAFF TGTGCCAGCAGCTTAGTTATTGGGGGGACTGAAGCTTTCTTT
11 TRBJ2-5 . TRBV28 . CASRVSETQYF TGTGCCAGCAGGGTTAGCGAGACCCAGTACTTC
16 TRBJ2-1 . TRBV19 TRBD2 CASSIVPSGIYNEQFF TGTGCCAGTAGTATAGTGCCTAGCGGGATTTACAATGAGCAGTTCTTC